Presented here are 23 T cell receptor beta chains from one specimen sequenced in a study of T cell responses to AZD1222 COVID-19 vaccine. The repertoire was sequenced with immunoSEQ multiplex PCR; TCRdb's copy has only in-frame clones and lacks some. The table shows roughly 130,000 clones, with about nine tenths occurring only once. The sample consisted of peripheral blood, taken on day 0 of AZD1222 vaccination. Receptors originate from an adult in good health.

This chain connects TRBV19 to TRBJ1-5, with D maybe TRBD1 (6 bases). Trimming removed 5 bases from V and 7 bases from J, with 21 bases in between. CDR1 and CDR2 (germline): LNHDA, SQIVND (reference sequence). The CDR3 loop spans 16 amino acids. In DNA, the CDR3 is TGTGCCAGTAGTCCCACCGGTGCGGGGGCTAACCAGCCCCAGCATTTT. Translated: CASSPTGAGANQPQHF.

The chain combines TRBV6-5 with TRBJ1-2, with TRBD1 matching 8 bases. The CDR3 is made up of 13 amino acids. With V trimmed by 4 bases and J by 8 bases, 6 bases remained unmatched. Germline V gene data show CDR1 as MNHEY and CDR2 as SVGAGI. The CDR3 here is CASSSGGAQGYTF. DNA for the CDR3: TGTGCCAGCAGTTCAGGGGGCGCGCAGGGCTACACCTTC.

This chain links TRBV7-2 with TRBJ2-5; no definite D call. In germline, CDR1 is SGHTA, CDR2 FQGNSA. The CDR3 spans 15 residues. V dropped 2 bases and J dropped 2 bases, with 12 bases sitting between them. CDR3 in DNA: TGTGCCAGCAGCTTAACGGCCAAACCACAAGAGACCCAGTACTTC. The encoded protein is CASSLTAKPQETQYF.

CDR3 bases: TGTGTCAGAAGCTCGCGACCTCTTTACACAGATACGCAGTATTTT. Amino acids: CVRSSRPLYTDTQYF. The chain employs TRBV7-5 and TRBJ2-3. TRBV7-5 is an annotated pseudogene. CDR3 length equals 15 residues.

V usage is TRBV7-6 and J usage is TRBJ1-6; D call uncertain. Between the trimmed V and J ends, which lost 1 base and 7 bases, there was a span of 11 bases. From germline, CDR1 is SGHVS and CDR2 FNYEAQ. This CDR3 spans 15 amino acids. The CDR3 loop is CASSLEGLQNSPLHF. CDR3 nucleotide sequence: TGTGCCAGCAGCTTAGAAGGGTTGCAGAATTCACCCCTCCACTTT.

The V gene is TRBV9, the J gene TRBJ2-1, with 8 positions matching TRBD2. The CDR3 is made up of 19 amino acids. Germline CDR1 reads SGDLS; CDR2 reads YYNGEE. With V trimmed by 3 bases and J by 0 bases, 14 bases remained unmatched. The CDR3 DNA sequence: TGTGCCAGCAGCGAGGAAGCGGGGGTATCGGACCGCTCCTACAATGAGCAGTTCTTC. As protein: CASSEEAGVSDRSYNEQFF.

This rearrangement joins TRBV19 to TRBJ1-1, with D possibly TRBD1 on 5 matching bases. The CDR3 sequence is 14 residues long. Germline-derived CDR1 and CDR2 are LNHDA and SQIVND (reference sequence). V was shortened by 6 bases and J by 0 bases, with 11 bases between the two germline ends. CDR3 protein: CASRNRRMNTEAFF. Written as DNA, the CDR3 is TGTGCCAGTAGAAACAGGAGAATGAACACTGAAGCTTTCTTT.

This clone was found a few times. The chain has TRBV9 and TRBJ2-7; 9 bases align to TRBD1. V was pared by 4 bases and J by 2 bases, with 4 bases of the junction left unmatched. The V gene's germline CDR1 is SGDLS and CDR2 YYNGEE. The CDR3 is 14 amino acids. This CDR3 reads CASSPRQGAYEQYF. DNA for the CDR3: TGTGCCAGCAGCCCTAGACAGGGGGCCTACGAGCAGTACTTC.

This clone was observed a few times. This rearrangement joins TRBV9 to TRBJ1-2; a possible D gene is TRBD1 (5 bases). Germline V gene lookup returns CDR1 SGDLS and CDR2 YYNGEE. The CDR3 totals 14 residues. The V and J ends lost 2 bases and 4 bases respectively, with 12 bases between them. The CDR3: CASSVGEGVYGYTF. In DNA form, the CDR3 reads TGTGCCAGCAGCGTGGGGGAGGGCGTCTATGGCTACACCTTC.

This clone was seen only a few times. This sequence joins TRBV2 and TRBJ1-4; the D gene is possibly TRBD1 (5 bases). Germline V gene lookup returns CDR1 SNHLY and CDR2 FYNNEI. V lost 0 bases and J 5 bases, leaving 10 bases between the germline ends. The CDR3 is 15 residues long. Here the CDR3 reads CASSEAGALNEKLFF. The CDR3 nucleotides are TGTGCCAGCAGTGAAGCCGGGGCCTTGAATGAAAAACTGTTTTTT.

In DNA form, the CDR3 reads TGTGCCAGCAGCTTCGTATCTGGCTACACCTTC. It translates to CASSFVSGYTF. The chain uses TRBV7-2 and TRBJ1-2; no definite D call. The CDR3 loop spans 11 amino acids. V gave up 3 bases and J gave up 7 bases, with 6 bases separating them. The germline V gene encodes CDR1 SGHTA and CDR2 FQGNSA. Supplemented by reference TRBV7-2 and TRBJ1-2, the full variable domain reads GAGVSQSPSNKVTEKGKDVELRCDPISGHTALYWYRQSLGQGLEFLIYFQGNSAPDKSGLPSDRFSAERTGGSVSTLTIQRTQQEDSAVYLCASSFVSGYTFGSGTRLTVV.

This chain connects TRBV6-5 to TRBJ2-4; 11 positions match TRBD2. The V gene end was trimmed by 4 bases and the J gene end by 4 bases; junction bases not matched to a gene: 3. Germline CDR1 and CDR2: MNHEY and SVGAGI. The CDR3 covers 15 residues. This chain's CDR3 is CASSSTSGGKNIQYF. In nucleotides, the CDR3 is TGTGCCAGCAGTTCCACTAGCGGGGGTAAAAACATTCAGTACTTC.

The rearrangement links TRBV4-1 to TRBJ2-7; 7 bases are shared with TRBD2. V shed 5 bases, J shed 3 bases, and the junction held 7 bases outside the gene matches. Germline values: CDR1 MGHRA, CDR2 YSYEKL. The CDR3 spans 14 residues. The CDR3 loop is CASSYLGGGYEQYF. The CDR3 coding sequence is TGCGCCAGCAGCTACCTTGGCGGGGGCTACGAGCAGTACTTC.

This sequence joins TRBV13 and TRBJ2-7; D might be TRBD2 (6 bases). The germline V and J ends were trimmed by 2 bases and 2 bases, with 10 bases remaining between them. CDR1 is PRHDT, CDR2 FYEKMQ, per germline (reference sequence). CDR3 length equals 14 residues. The CDR3 sequence is CASSLTRRAYEQYF. In DNA form, the CDR3 reads TGTGCCAGCAGCTTAACCAGGAGGGCCTACGAGCAGTACTTC.

This chain uses TRBV28 with TRBJ1-2, with 9 bases aligning to TRBD1. The CDR3 loop spans 13 amino acids. Germline V gene data show CDR1 as MDHEN and CDR2 as SYDVKM. Trimming at V came to 6 bases and at J to 7 bases, leaving 6 bases not matched to a gene. The CDR3 region is CASRGGTGIGYTF. In DNA, the CDR3 is TGTGCCAGCAGGGGAGGGACAGGGATTGGCTACACCTTC.

There are a few counts of this clone. The rearrangement uses TRBV28 and TRBJ2-7, with a weak D call TRBD1 (7 bases). V was pared by 6 bases and J by 1 base, with 13 bases between. The germline V gene has CDR1 MDHEN and CDR2 SYDVKM. The CDR3 totals 14 residues. Here the CDR3 reads CASSKQGTSYEQYF. The CDR3 DNA reads as TGTGCCAGCAGCAAACAGGGGACTTCCTACGAGCAGTACTTC.

This sequence joins TRBV9 and TRBJ2-5; 9 nucleotides agree with TRBD1. This CDR3 contains 15 residues. V shed 0 bases, J shed 4 bases, and the junction held 4 bases outside the gene matches. Looked up from germline, CDR1 is SGDLS and CDR2 is YYNGEE. The CDR3: CASSVGQGVGETQYF. The CDR3 DNA reads as TGTGCCAGCAGCGTAGGACAGGGGGTCGGAGAGACCCAGTACTTC.

The chain has TRBV4-1 and TRBJ1-1, with D hard to call. Trimming pared 0 bases from V and 1 base from J, leaving 6 bases between. From germline, CDR1 is MGHRA and CDR2 YSYEKL. This CDR3 has 14 amino acids. The CDR3 DNA is TGCGCCAGCAGCCAAGATAGCGGGAACACTGAAGCTTTCTTT. Translating gives CASSQDSGNTEAFF.

V gene TRBV5-1 combines with J gene TRBJ1-3; no reliable D call. This CDR3 is 15 amino acids long. V shed 2 bases and J shed 2 bases, with 11 bases lying between them. Germline lookup yields CDR1 SGHRS and CDR2 YFSETQ. CDR3 region: CASSFQEAAGNTIYF. CDR3 sequence (DNA): TGCGCCAGCAGCTTCCAGGAGGCAGCTGGAAACACCATATATTTT.

This rearrangement joins TRBV27 to TRBJ2-2, with 12 bases aligning to TRBD2. V was pared by 4 bases and J by 7 bases, with 7 bases of the junction left unmatched. The CDR3 is 16 amino acids. Germline lookup yields CDR1 MNHEY and CDR2 SMNVEV (reference sequence). The CDR3 DNA is TGTGCCAGCAGTTCACTAGCGGGGGGCCTAAACGGGGAGCTGTTTTTT. Translating it yields CASSSLAGGLNGELFF.

CDR3 in amino acids: CASSRSGNTEAFF. CDR3 DNA sequence: TGTGCCAGCAGCCGCAGCGGGAACACTGAAGCTTTCTTT. The chain combines TRBV7-3 with TRBJ1-1; the D is unclear. CDR3 length: 13 residues. The V and J ends lost 5 bases and 1 base respectively, with 8 bases between them. Germline CDR1 is SGHTA and CDR2 is FQGTGA. The complete variable domain, with remaining parts taken from reference TRBV7-3 and TRBJ1-1, reads GAGVSQTPSNKVTEKGKYVELRCDPISGHTALYWYRQSLGQGPEFLIYFQGTGAADDSGLPNDRFFAVRPEGSVSTLKIQRTERGDSAVYLCASSRSGNTEAFFGQGTRLTVV.

The chain is built from TRBV7-9 and TRBJ1-1; D is uncertain. This CDR3 has 14 amino acids. Trimming removed 0 bases from V and 5 bases from J, with 10 bases in between. Per germline, CDR1 SEHNR and CDR2 FQNEAQ (reference sequence). The CDR3 reads CASSLAWGGTEAFF. CDR3 bases: TGTGCCAGCAGCTTAGCGTGGGGAGGGACTGAAGCTTTCTTT.

The chain employs TRBV27 and TRBJ1-5; D unclear. Trimming stripped 6 bases from V and 8 bases from J, with 11 bases between. Germline V CDR1 and CDR2: MNHEY, SMNVEV (reference sequence). The CDR3 runs to 12 residues. The CDR3 sequence: CASRSGLEPQHF. CDR3 coding DNA: TGTGCCAGCAGATCCGGTTTGGAGCCCCAGCATTTT.